Here is one T cell receptor (beta chain) with its context. This specimen comes from a study of T-cell reconstitution after alpha-beta-depleted transplantation in children. The CDR3 contains 14 residues. The trim removed 5 bases at V and 6 bases at J, leaving 11 bases unmatched. Germline V gene data show CDR1 as DFQATT and CDR2 as SNEGSKA (reference sequence). TCRbeta library preparation incorporated unique molecular identifiers. TCRdb reprocessed the PCR reads via MiXCR and lists one record per CDR3 protein. The table lists about 830,000 distinct CDR3 sequences, approximately 15% of them singletons, with 5% in the top ten.

V gene TRBV20-1 combines with J gene TRBJ2-7, with 9 bases identical to TRBD2. The source of this sequence is a male patient between 10 and 17 years old who had a stem cell transplant for acute lymphoblastic leukemia, so the T cells may come from the graft donor. The starting material was PBMCs, mostly from graft donor cells, obtained 360 days after TCRalphabeta/CD19-depleted stem cell transplant. The CDR3 nucleotides read TGCAGTGCTGGGGGACTAGCCCACGACGGCGAGCAGTACTTC. It is translated as CSAGGLAHDGEQYF.